This TCR beta chain originates from a study of monozygotic twins with cystic fibrosis. Produced via immunoSEQ multiplex PCR; TCRdb's table is partial and in-frame only. The sample includes roughly 25,000 clones, approximately 96% of them seen just once. Findings and limits, study-wide: In 13 of 16 pairs, V gene usage was closest to the co-twin's. Shared CDR3 numbers were not associated with age, concordance or severity. Monozygotic CF twin pairs shared significantly more nucleotide-identical clonotypes than unrelated CF individuals did. Clonality was generally low (median roughly 0.01), higher in the most severe patients.

A single count supports this clone. The antigen is unknown. The CDR3 loop spans 12 amino acids. Trimming pared 8 bases from V and 2 bases from J, leaving 9 bases between. Looked up from germline, CDR1 is SNHLY and CDR2 is FYNNEI. Input material: blood. The sequence derives from a girl aged 2 to 9 with cystic fibrosis. The chain employs TRBV2 and TRBJ2-5; D is possibly TRBD2 (5 bases). The CDR3 DNA is TGTGCCAGCGACTCGGGACAAGAGACCCAGTACTTC. Its translation is CASDSGQETQYF.